This entry is about one T cell receptor (beta chain). This clone was counted between two and nine times. The antigen this receptor binds is unknown. No much larger clone is present one base from it, and per-base qualities are unavailable. From each donor, a single peripheral blood sample of 100 to 150 mL on average was drawn into heparinised tubes. Naive, central memory, regulatory and stem cell-like memory CD4+ T cells were sorted on a BD FACSAria II using a panel including CD45RO, CCR7, CD25, CD127, CD95 and CD27. A purity above 95% was achieved for all sorted populations. PBMCs were separated immediately by Lymphoprep density gradient centrifugation and were stained directly, without being cultured. So that batch effects would be minimized, each experiment stained and sorted samples in pairs, pairing one healthy donor with one patient. Taken from the germline V gene (reference sequence), the CDR1 and CDR2 loops are LNHDA and SQIVND. Cut back by 8 bases and 0 bases, the V and J ends lie 15 bases apart. The CDR3 goes from the cysteine to the phenylalanine over 15 residues. Kept here is only the CDR3 DNA, which spans 45 bases and is read in frame from base 1.

These data belong to a study of beta chain features in type 1 diabetes listed by TCRdb under 2018. Concerning the study at large: Mean age, gender distribution, total cell number and subset yield did not differ between patients and healthy donors. A total of about 100,000,000 sorted cells were examined across all samples, and RNA yield correlated strongly with the number of cells per subset. The study compared TCRB repertoires of sorted circulating CD4+ T cell subsets between recently diagnosed type 1 diabetes patients and matched healthy donors. Whereas all 28 donors provided naive and central memory subsets, regulatory and stem cell-like memory subsets were isolated from just 8 patients and about 8 healthy donors.

All of the isolated RNA was reverse transcribed with the High Capacity cDNA Reverse Transcription Kit, so expressed TCRB transcripts were sequenced. Deep immunoSEQ sequencing was performed on naive, central memory and regulatory T cell samples, with an average of around 3.4 million total reads per sample. Sorted cells were lysed in RLT buffer, and RNA was extracted using DNase-treated RNeasy Micro or Mini kits according to cell number. To prevent cross-contamination, every cell subset was processed on its own, while patient and healthy donor samples were processed together. The immunoSEQ multiplex PCR was used to amplify TCRB sequences from cDNA, yielding 87-bp fragments that span the CDR3 region. Amplicons were sequenced on the Illumina HiSeq platform. The paper's data handling went like this. Synthetic template baselines were used to correct PCR bias computationally, reads within Hamming distance 2 were collapsed together, and singletons that could not be merged were discarded. Reads were aligned against IMGT so that V, D and J genes, CDR3 length and insertions or deletions at six rearrangement sites could be assigned. Within each subset, clonotype counts were normalized to sorted cell number, and only after that were true diversity and Gini coefficients computed with the tcR R package. The overlap coefficient, calculated on TCRB nucleotide sequences, was used to measure repertoire sharing. As a proxy for the pre-selection repertoire, out-of-frame TCRB sequences from naive cells were analyzed. In its TCRdb copy, this immuneACCESS table keeps in-frame sequences only and misses some clones. Where compared with another copy, unresolved V genes explain less than half of these, and the others have no known cause. The V and J calls and clone size come from that table; D and trimming were worked out from the DNA. The sample profile shows hundreds of thousands of clones; roughly a sixth of them were found once. The ten largest clonotypes hold more than 0.08% of the sample.

What the work shows at the level of the full study, not this receptor alone: Because cDNA was sequenced instead of genomic DNA, highly expressing activated cells could be over-represented, though the groups showed no difference in activation or CD3 levels. Naive, central memory and regulatory TCRB repertoires appeared to be more similar among patients than among healthy donors. In all four CD4+ subsets, TCRB CDR3 length was moderately but significantly shorter in type 1 diabetes patients. HLA sub-analyses involved small numbers of individuals, so any influence of HLA type on TCRB rearrangement remained unresolved. PCR may preferentially amplify shorter templates, but because patient and control samples were amplified and corrected together, any resulting skew would affect both groups equally. Patients with type 1 diabetes made fewer insertions and deleted more nucleotides at VDJ recombination sites, implying thymic rearrangement abnormalities.

The sequence was collected from a man younger than 35 in good health. The sequence joins TRBV19 to TRBJ2-3; a tentative D call is TRBD2 (5 bases match). The sequenced sample was naive CD4+ T cells from blood. The sample's cell subset or site, from its label and the paper: true naive CD4+ T cells. The CDR3 protein sequence reads: CASARGVSSTDTQYF. The DNA is TGTGCCAGTGCACGGGGAGTCTCTAGCACAGATACGCAGTATTTT.